This TCR beta chain was identified in a study of blood T cell repertoires in COVID-19. The cohort comprised adults aged 18 to 89 years residing in under 25 US areas. Here immunoSEQ multiplex PCR was the method, and the copy in TCRdb shows in-frame clones only, minus some. This table holds roughly 300,000 clones, 80% to 95% found once. The CDR3 loop spans 15 amino acids. Germline CDR1 and CDR2: LGHDT and YNNKEL (reference sequence). With V trimmed by 4 bases and J by 5 bases, 9 bases remained unmatched. Sequencing was performed on PBMCs or T cells enriched from blood (not recorded which). The chain links TRBV3-1 (or the pseudogene TRBV3-2) to TRBJ2-5; TRBD2 aligns across 8 bases. This receptor was taken from a woman under 40 who had recovered from COVID-19. CDR3 region: CASSPAGTSGETQYF. The CDR3 DNA reads as TGTGCCAGCAGCCCCGCCGGGACTAGTGGGGAGACCCAGTACTTC.